This TCR beta chain was observed in a study of tissue T cells after allogeneic stem cell transplantation. Study results and limitations: Alloreactivity or antigen specificity of tissue TCRs was not determined; some clones might be host cells. The patient cohort was small and clinically heterogeneous, with limited sampling depth. Motif-based clustering found tissue-specific repertoire signatures shared across patients, though few clones were shared.

Comment on this clone: The target antigen is unknown.

Profiling relied on immunoSEQ multiplex PCR, and the TCRdb table lists in-frame clones only, not all of them. The sample has roughly 5,800 clones; under 75% are singletons. Median post-mortem interval was around 10 hours for GI, liver, skin and lymphoid tissues. Germline V gives CDR1 ENHRY, CDR2 SYGVKD. The CDR3 is 13 residues long. The trim removed 7 bases at V and 9 bases at J, leaving 11 bases unmatched. The receptor comes from a woman between 18 and 49 years old with breast cancer. This sequence joins TRBV10-3 and TRBJ2-7, with 8 bases aligning to TRBD1. Sequences were derived from duodenum tissue, sampled at autopsy. CDR3 sequence reads: CAINRDRSEAQYF. CDR3 coding DNA: TGTGCCATCAACCGGGACAGGTCGGAAGCGCAGTACTTC.